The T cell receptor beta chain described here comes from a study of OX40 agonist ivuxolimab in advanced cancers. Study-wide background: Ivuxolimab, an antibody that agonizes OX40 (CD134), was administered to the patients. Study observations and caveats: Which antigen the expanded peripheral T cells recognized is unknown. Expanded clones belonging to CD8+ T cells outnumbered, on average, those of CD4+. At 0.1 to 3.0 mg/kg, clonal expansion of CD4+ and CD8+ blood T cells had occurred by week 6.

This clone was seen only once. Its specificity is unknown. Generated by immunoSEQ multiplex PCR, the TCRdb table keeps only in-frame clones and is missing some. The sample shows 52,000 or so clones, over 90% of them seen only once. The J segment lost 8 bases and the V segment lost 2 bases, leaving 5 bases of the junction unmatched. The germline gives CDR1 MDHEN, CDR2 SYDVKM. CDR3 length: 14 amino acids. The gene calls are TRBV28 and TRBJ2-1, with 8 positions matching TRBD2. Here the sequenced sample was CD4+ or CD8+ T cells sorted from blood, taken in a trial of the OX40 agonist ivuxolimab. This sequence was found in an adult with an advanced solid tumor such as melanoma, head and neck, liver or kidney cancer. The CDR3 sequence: CASSLLAGFDEQFF. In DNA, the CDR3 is TGTGCCAGCAGTTTACTAGCGGGCTTCGATGAGCAGTTCTTC.